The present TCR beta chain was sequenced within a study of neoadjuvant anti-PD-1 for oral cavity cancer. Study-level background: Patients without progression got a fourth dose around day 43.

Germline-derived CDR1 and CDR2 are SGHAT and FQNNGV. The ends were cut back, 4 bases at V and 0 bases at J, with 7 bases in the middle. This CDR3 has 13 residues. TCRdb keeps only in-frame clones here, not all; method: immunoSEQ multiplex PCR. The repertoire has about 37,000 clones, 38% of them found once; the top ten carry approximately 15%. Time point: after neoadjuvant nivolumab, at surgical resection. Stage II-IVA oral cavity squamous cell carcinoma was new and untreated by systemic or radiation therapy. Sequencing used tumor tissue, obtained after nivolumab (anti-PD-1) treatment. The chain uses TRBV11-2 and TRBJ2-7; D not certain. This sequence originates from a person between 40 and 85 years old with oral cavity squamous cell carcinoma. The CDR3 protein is CASSSPTSYEQYF. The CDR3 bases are TGTGCCAGCAGCTCGCCCACCTCCTACGAGCAGTACTTC.